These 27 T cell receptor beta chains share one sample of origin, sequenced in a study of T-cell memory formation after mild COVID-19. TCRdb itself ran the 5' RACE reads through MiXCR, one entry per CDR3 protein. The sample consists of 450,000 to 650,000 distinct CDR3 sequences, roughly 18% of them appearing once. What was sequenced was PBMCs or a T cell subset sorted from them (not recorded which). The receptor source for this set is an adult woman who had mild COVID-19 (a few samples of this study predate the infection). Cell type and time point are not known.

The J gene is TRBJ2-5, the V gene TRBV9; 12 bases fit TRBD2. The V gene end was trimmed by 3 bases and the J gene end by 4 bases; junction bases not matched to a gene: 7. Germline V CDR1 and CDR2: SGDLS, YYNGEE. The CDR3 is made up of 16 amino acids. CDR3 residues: CASSGASGRAGETQYF. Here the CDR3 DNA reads TGTGCCAGCAGCGGTGCTAGCGGGAGGGCCGGAGAGACCCAGTACTTC.

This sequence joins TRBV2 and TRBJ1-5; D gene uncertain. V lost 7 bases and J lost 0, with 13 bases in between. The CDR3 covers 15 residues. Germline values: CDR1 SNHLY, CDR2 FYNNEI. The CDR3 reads CASTLRSYSNQPQHF. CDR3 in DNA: TGTGCCAGCACATTAAGGAGTTATAGCAATCAGCCCCAGCATTTT. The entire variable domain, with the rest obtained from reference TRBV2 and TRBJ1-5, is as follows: EPEVTQTPSHQVTQMGQEVILRCVPISNHLYFYWYRQILGQKVEFLVSFYNNEISEKSEIFDDQFSVERPDGSNFTLKIRSTKLEDSAMYFCASTLRSYSNQPQHFGDGTRLSIL.

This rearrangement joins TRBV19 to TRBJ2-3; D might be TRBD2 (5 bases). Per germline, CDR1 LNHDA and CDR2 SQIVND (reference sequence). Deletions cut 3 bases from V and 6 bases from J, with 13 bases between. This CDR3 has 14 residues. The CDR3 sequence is CASSMGAVGDTQYF. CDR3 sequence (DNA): TGTGCCAGTAGTATGGGAGCGGTAGGGGATACGCAGTATTTT.

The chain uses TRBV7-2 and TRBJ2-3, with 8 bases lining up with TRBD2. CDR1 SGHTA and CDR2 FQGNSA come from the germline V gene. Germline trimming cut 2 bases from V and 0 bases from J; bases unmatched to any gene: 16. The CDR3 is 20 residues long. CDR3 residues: CASSLSGAGAEVTSTDTQYF. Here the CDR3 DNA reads TGTGCCAGCAGCTTATCCGGAGCGGGAGCGGAAGTCACTAGCACAGATACGCAGTATTTT.

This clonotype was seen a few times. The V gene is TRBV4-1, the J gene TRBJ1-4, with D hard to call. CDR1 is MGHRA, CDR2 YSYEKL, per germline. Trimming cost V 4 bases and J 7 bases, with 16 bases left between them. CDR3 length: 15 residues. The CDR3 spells CASSLEMDLSEKLFF. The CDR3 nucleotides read TGCGCCAGCAGCCTGGAGATGGACCTCAGTGAAAAACTGTTTTTT.

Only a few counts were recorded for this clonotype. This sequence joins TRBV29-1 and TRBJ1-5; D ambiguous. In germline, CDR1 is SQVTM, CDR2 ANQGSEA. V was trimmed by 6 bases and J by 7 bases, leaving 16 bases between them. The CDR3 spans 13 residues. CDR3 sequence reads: CSVTEAGGQPQHF. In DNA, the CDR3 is TGCAGCGTCACCGAGGCAGGAGGGCAGCCCCAGCATTTT.

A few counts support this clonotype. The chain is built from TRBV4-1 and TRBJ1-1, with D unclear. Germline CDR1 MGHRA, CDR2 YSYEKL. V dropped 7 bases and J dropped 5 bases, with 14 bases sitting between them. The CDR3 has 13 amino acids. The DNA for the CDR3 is TGCGCCAGCATGACACCTCGGGTTACTGAAGCTTTCTTT. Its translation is CASMTPRVTEAFF.

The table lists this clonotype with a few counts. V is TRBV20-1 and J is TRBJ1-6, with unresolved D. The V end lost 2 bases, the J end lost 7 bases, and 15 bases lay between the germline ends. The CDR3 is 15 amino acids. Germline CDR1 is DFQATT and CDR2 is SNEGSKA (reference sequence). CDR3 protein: CSARFSIEGNSPLHF. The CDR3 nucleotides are TGCAGTGCTAGATTCTCAATCGAAGGCAATTCACCCCTCCACTTT.

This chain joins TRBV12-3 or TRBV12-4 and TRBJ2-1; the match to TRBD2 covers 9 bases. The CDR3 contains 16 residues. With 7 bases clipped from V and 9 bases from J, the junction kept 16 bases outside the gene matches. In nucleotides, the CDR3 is TGTGCCAGCACTCCTCTGGCGGGAGGGGGTAAGGTTGAGCAGTTCTTC. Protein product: CASTPLAGGGKVEQFF.

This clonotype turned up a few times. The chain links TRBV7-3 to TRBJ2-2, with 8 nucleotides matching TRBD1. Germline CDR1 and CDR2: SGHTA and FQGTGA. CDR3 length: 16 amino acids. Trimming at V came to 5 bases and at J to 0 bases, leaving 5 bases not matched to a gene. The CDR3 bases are TGTGCCAGCAGCCTGTTGGGACAGGCGAACACCGGGGAGCTGTTTTTT. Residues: CASSLLGQANTGELFF.

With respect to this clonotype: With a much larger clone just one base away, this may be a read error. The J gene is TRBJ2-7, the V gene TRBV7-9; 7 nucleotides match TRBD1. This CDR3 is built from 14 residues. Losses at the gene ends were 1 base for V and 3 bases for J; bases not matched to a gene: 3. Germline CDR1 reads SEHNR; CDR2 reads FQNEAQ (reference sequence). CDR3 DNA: TGTGCCAGCAGCTTAGACAGGGGCTACTACGAGCAGTACTTC. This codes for CASSLDRGYYEQYF.

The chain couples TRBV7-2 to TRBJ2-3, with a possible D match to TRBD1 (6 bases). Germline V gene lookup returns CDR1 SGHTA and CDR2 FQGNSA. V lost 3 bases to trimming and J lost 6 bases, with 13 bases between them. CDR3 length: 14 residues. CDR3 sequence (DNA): TGTGCCAGCAGCTTTAGGGGAAGGGGGGATACGCAGTATTTT. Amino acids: CASSFRGRGDTQYF.

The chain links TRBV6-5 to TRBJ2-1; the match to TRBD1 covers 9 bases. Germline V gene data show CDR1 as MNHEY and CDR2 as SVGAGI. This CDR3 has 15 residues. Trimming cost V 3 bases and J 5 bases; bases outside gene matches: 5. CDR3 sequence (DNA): TGTGCCAGCAGTTATGACAGGGGGTCTAACAATGAGCAGTTCTTC. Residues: CASSYDRGSNNEQFF.

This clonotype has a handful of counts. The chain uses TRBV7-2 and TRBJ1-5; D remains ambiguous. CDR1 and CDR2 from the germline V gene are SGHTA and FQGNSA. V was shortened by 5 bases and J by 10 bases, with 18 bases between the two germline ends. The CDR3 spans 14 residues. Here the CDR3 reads CASSTDFSGTPQHF. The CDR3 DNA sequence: TGTGCCAGCAGCACTGACTTCTCCGGTACCCCCCAGCATTTT.

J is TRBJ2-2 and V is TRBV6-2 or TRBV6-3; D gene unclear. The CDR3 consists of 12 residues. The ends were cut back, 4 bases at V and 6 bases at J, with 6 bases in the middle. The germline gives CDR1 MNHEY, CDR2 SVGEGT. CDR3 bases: TGTGCCAGCAGTTCTCCTCCCGGGGAGCTGTTTTTT. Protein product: CASSSPPGELFF.

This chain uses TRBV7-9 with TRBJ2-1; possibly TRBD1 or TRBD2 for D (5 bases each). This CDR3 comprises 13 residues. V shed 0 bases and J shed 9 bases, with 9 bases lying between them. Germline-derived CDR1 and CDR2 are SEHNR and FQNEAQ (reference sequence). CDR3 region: CASSLAAGTEQFF. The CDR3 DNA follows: TGTGCCAGCAGCTTAGCGGCTGGGACTGAGCAGTTCTTC.

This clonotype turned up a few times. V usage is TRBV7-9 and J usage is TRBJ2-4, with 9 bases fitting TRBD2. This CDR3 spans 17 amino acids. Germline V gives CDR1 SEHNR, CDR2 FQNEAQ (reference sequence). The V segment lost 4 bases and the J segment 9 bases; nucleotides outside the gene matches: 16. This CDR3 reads CASSSRTSAYSGSIQYF. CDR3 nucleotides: TGTGCCAGCAGCTCCCGGACTAGCGCCTACTCAGGGAGCATTCAGTACTTC.

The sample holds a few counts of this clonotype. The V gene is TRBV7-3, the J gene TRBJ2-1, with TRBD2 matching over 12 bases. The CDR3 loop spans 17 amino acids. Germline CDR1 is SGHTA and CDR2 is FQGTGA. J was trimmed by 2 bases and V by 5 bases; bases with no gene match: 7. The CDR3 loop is CASSPHASGGAYNEQFF. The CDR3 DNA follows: TGTGCCAGCAGCCCTCATGCTAGCGGGGGGGCCTACAATGAGCAGTTCTTC.

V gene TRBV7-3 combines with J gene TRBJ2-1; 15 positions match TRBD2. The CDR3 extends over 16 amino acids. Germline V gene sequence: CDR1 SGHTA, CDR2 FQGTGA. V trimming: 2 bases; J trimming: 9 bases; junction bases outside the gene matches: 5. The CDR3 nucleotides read TGTGCCAGCAGCTTAGAGGGACTAGCGGGGGGCAGTGAGCAGTTCTTC. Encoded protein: CASSLEGLAGGSEQFF.

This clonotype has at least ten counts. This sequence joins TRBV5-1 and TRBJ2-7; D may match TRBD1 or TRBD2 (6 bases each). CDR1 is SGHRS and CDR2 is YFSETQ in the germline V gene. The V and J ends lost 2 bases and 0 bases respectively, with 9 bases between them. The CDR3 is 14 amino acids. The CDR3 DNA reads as TGCGCCAGCAGCTTTTCGGGGGCCTCCTACGAGCAGTACTTC. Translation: CASSFSGASYEQYF.

CDR3 DNA sequence: TGTGCCAGCAGTCCGTATGCTAGCGCTGACCCCCCGGCGCCATCCCCTGTCACAGATACGCAGTATTTT. Residues: CASSPYASADPPAPSPVTDTQYF. The chain carries TRBV25-1 and TRBJ2-3, with D perhaps TRBD2 (6 bases). Per germline, CDR1 MGHDK and CDR2 SYGVNS. This CDR3 region has 23 residues. With 5 bases removed from V and 2 bases from J, the gap between germline ends came to 38 bases.

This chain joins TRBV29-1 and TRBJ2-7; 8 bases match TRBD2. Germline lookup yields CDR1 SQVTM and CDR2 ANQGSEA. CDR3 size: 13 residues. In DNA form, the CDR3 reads TGCAGTGGGAGGGAAGCGGGAGATTACGAGCAGTACTTC. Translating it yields CSGREAGDYEQYF.

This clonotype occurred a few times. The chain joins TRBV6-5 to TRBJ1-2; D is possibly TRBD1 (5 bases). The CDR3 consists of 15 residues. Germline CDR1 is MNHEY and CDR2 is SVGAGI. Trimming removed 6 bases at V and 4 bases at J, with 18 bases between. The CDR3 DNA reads TGTGCCAGCAGCCCCATGGGAGGGACCACCTATGGCTACACCTTC. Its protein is CASSPMGGTTYGYTF.

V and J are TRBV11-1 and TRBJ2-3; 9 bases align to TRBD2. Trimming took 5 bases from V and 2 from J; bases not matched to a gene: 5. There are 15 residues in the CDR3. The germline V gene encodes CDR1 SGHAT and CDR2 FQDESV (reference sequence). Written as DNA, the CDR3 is TGTGCCAGCAGCAAGACTAGCGGCCCCACAGATACGCAGTATTTT. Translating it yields CASSKTSGPTDTQYF. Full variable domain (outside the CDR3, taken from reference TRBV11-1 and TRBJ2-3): EAEVAQSPRYKITEKSQAVAFWCDPISGHATLYWYRQILGQGPELLVQFQDESVVDDSQLPKDRFSAERLKGVDSTLKIQPAELGDSAMYLCASSKTSGPTDTQYFGPGTRLTVL.

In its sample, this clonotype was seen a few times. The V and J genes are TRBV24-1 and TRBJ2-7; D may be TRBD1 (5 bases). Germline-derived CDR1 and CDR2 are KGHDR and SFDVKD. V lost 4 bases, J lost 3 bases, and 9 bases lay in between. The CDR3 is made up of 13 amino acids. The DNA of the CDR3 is TGTGCCACCAGTGACCTTGACAGCTACGAGCAGTACTTC. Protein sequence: CATSDLDSYEQYF.

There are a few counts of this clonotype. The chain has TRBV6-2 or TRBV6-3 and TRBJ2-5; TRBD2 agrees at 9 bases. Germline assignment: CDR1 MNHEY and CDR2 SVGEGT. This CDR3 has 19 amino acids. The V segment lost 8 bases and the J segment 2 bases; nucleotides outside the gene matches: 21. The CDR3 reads CASHVWGYSGSALQETQYF. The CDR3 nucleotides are TGTGCCAGCCACGTATGGGGATATAGCGGGAGTGCCTTACAAGAGACCCAGTACTTC.

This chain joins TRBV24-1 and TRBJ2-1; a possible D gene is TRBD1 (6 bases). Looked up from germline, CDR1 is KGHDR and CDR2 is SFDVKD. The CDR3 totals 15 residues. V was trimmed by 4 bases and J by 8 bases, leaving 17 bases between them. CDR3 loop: CATSESRTDIHEQFF. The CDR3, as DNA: TGTGCCACCAGTGAATCCCGGACAGATATTCATGAGCAGTTCTTC.